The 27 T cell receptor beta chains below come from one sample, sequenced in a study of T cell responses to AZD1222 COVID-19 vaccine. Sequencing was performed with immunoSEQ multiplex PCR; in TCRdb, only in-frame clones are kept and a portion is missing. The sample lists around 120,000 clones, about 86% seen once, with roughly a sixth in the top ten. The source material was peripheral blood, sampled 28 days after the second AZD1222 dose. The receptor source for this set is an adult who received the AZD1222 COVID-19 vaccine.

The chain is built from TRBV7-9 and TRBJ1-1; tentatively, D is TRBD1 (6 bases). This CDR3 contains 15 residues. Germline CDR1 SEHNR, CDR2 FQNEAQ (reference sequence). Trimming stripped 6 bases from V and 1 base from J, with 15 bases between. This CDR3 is CASSPYRASNTEAFF. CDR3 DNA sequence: TGTGCCAGCAGTCCTTACAGGGCCTCGAACACTGAAGCTTTCTTT.

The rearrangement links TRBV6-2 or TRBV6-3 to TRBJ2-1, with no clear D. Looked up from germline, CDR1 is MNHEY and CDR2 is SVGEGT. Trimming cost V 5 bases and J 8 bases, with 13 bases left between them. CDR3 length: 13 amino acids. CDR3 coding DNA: TGTGCCAGCAGTGGCGACCGGTCCGATGAGCAGTTCTTC. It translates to CASSGDRSDEQFF.

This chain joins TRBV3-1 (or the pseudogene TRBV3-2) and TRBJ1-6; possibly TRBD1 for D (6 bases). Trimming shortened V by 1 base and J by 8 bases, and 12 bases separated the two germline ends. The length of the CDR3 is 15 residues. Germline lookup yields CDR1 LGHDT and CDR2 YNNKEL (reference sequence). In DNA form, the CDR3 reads TGTGCCAGCAGCCAAGCTCCAGGGGCGGATTCACCCCTCCACTTT. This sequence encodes CASSQAPGADSPLHF.

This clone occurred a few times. CDR3 region: CASSQGDRVYYGYTF. CDR3 DNA sequence: TGCGCCAGCAGCCAAGGGGACAGAGTATACTATGGCTACACCTTC. The genes are TRBV4-1 and TRBJ1-2; TRBD1 matches 7 bases. CDR3 size: 15 residues. V gave up 1 base and J gave up 3 bases; unmatched junction bases: 5. Germline CDR1 reads MGHRA; CDR2 reads YSYEKL.

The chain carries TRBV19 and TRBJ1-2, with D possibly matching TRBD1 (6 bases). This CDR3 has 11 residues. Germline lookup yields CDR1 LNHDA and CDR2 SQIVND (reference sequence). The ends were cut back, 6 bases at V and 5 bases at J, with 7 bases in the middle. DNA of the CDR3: TGTGCCAGTAGCCAGGGGTATGGCTACACCTTC. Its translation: CASSQGYGYTF.

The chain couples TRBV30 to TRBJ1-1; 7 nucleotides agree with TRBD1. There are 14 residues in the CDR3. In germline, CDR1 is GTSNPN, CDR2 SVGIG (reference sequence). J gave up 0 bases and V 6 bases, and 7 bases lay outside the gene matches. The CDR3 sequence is CACSTGAMNTEAFF. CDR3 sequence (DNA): TGTGCCTGCAGTACAGGGGCGATGAACACTGAAGCTTTCTTT.

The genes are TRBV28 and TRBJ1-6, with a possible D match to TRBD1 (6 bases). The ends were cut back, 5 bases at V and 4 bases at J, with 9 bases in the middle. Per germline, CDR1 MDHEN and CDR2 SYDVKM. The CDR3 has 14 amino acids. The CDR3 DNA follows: TGTGCCAGCAGTCTCGGACAGTATAATTCACCCCTCCACTTT. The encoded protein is CASSLGQYNSPLHF.

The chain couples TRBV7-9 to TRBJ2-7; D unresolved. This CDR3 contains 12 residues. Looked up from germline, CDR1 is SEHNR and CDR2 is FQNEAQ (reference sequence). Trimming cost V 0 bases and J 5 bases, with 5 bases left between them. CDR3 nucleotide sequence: TGTGCCAGCAGCTTAGCGGCCAACGAGCAGTACTTC. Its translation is CASSLAANEQYF.

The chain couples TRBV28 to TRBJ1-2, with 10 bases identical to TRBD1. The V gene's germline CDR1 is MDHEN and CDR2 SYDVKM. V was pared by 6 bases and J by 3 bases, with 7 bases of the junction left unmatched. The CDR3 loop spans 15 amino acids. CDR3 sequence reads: CASSPRTGGDYGYTF. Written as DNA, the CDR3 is TGTGCCAGCAGCCCTCGGACAGGGGGGGACTATGGCTACACCTTC.

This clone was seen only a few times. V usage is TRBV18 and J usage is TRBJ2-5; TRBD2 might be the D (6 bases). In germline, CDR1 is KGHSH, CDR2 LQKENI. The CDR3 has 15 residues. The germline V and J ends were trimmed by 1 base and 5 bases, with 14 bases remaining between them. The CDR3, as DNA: TGTGCCAGCTCACCACTGACGGAGGGGCAGGAGACCCAGTACTTC. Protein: CASSPLTEGQETQYF.

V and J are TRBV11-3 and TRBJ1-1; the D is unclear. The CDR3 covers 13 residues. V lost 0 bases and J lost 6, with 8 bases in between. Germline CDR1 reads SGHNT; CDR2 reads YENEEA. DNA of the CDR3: TGTGCCAGCAGCTTAGATCATACGGCTGAAGCTTTCTTT. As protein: CASSLDHTAEAFF.

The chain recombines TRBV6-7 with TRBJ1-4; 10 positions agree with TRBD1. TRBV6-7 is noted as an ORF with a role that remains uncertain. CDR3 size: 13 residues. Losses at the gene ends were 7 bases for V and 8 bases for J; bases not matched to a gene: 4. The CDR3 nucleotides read TGTGCCAGCAATAGGACAGGGGGGGAAAAACTGTTTTTT. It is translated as CASNRTGGEKLFF.

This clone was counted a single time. CDR3 in amino acids: CASSLKRDSSYEQYF. CDR3 coding DNA: TGCGCCAGCAGCTTGAAAAGGGACAGCTCCTACGAGCAGTACTTC. The chain combines TRBV5-1 with TRBJ2-7, with 7 bases that match TRBD1. CDR3 length: 15 residues. After removal of 1 base from V and 0 bases from J, the junction contained 4 bases not matched to a gene. Germline lookup yields CDR1 SGHRS and CDR2 YFSETQ.

CDR3 protein: CASSLFSETQYF. The DNA of the CDR3 is TGTGCCAGCAGCTTATTCTCCGAGACCCAGTACTTC. The chain recombines TRBV7-2 with TRBJ2-5; no reliable D call. Per germline, CDR1 SGHTA and CDR2 FQGNSA. Deletions cut 2 bases from V and 5 bases from J, with 6 bases between. This CDR3 region has 12 residues.

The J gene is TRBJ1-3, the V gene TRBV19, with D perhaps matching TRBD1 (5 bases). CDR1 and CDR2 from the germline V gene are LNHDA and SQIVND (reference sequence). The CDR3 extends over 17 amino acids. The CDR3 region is CGTAYPGPGKTRNTIYF. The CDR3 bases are TGTGGGACCGCTTACCCGGGACCCGGGAAGACAAGAAACACCATATATTTT.

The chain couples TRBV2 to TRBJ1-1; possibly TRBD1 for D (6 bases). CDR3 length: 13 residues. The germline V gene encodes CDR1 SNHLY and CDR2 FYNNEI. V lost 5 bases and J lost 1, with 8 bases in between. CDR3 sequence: CASSTDRNTEAFF. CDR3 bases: TGTGCCAGCAGTACGGACAGGAACACTGAAGCTTTCTTT.

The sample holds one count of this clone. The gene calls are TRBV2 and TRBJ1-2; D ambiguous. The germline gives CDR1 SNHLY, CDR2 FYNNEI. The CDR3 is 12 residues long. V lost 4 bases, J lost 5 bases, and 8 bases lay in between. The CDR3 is CASSGTLYGYTF. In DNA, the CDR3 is TGTGCCAGCAGTGGGACTCTGTATGGCTACACCTTC.

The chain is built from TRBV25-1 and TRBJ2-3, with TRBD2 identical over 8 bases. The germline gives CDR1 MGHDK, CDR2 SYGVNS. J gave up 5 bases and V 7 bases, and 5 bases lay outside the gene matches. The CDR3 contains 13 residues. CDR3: CASKFREGDTQYF. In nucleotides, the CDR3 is TGTGCCAGCAAATTCCGGGAGGGAGATACGCAGTATTTT.

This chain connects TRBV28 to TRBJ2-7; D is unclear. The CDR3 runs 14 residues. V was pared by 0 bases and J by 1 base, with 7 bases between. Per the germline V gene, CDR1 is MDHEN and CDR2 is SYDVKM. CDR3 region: CASSLWAGSYEQYF. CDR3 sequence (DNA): TGTGCCAGCAGTTTATGGGCCGGATCCTACGAGCAGTACTTC.

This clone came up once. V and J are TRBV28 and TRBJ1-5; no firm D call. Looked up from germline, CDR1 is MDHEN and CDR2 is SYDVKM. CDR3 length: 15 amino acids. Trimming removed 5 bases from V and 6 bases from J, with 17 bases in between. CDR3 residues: CASSPAGRGIQPQHF. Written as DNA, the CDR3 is TGTGCCAGCAGTCCCGCGGGCCGAGGAATTCAGCCCCAGCATTTT.

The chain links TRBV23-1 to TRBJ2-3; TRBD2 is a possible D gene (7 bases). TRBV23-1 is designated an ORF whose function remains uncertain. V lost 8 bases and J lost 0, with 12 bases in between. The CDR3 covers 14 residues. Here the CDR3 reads CASGAGASTDTQYF. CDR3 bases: TGCGCCAGCGGTGCGGGGGCTAGCACAGATACGCAGTATTTT.

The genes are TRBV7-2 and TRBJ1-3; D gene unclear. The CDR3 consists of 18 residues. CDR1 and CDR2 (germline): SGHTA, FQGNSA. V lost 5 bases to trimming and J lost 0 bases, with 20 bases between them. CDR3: CASSLLGGGLSSGNTIYF. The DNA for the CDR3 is TGTGCCAGCAGCCTCTTGGGAGGCGGACTCAGCTCTGGAAACACCATATATTTT.

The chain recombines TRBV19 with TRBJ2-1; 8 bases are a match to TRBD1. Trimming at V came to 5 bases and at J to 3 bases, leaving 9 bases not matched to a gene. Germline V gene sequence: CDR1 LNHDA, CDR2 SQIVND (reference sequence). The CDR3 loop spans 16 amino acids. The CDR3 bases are TGTGCCAGTAGTCCCCCAACAGGGGGTTTCTACAATGAGCAGTTCTTC. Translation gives CASSPPTGGFYNEQFF.

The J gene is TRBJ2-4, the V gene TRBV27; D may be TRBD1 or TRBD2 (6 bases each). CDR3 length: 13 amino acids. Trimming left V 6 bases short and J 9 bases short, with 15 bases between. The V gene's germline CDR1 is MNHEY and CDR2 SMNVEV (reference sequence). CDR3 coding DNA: TGTGCCAGCAGGCCCGGGGGCTCTGGCATTCAGTACTTC. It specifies CASRPGGSGIQYF.

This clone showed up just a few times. The DNA for the CDR3 is TGTGCCAGCAGCACCGGGACTAGCGGGGTCGAGCAGTACTTC. It translates to CASSTGTSGVEQYF. The chain is built from TRBV7-9 and TRBJ2-7; 13 bases align to TRBD2. This CDR3 spans 14 amino acids. The junction had 4 bases not matched to a gene; V was cut back by 5 bases and J by 6 bases. Germline values: CDR1 SEHNR, CDR2 FQNEAQ (reference sequence).

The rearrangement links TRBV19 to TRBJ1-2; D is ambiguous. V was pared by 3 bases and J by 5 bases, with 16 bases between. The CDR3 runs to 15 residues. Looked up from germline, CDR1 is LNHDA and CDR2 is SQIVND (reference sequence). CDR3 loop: CASSIPERDIYGYTF. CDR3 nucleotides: TGTGCCAGTAGTATCCCTGAAAGGGATATTTATGGCTACACCTTC.

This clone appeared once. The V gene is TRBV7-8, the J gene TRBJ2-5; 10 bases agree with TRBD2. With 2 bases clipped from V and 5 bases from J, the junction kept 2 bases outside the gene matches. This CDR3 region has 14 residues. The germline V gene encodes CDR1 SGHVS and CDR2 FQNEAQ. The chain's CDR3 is CASSLTSGEETQYF. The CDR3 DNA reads TGTGCCAGCAGCTTAACTAGCGGGGAGGAGACCCAGTACTTC.